These 7 T cell receptor beta chains came from one sample sequenced in a study of cytomegalovirus exposure and HLA in healthy donors. 60 Vbeta and 13 Jbeta primers were used in PCR. The protocol was immunoSEQ multiplex PCR, while the TCRdb copy is restricted to in-frame clones and leaves out a portion. The sample contains tens of thousands of clones, less than 65% of which appear only once. Sequenced material: PBMCs. Receptor source: a woman in her twenties or thirties in good health and CMV-seronegative.

The chain is built from TRBV5-4 and TRBJ2-3; D remains unclear. The CDR3 runs to 13 residues. V was trimmed by 0 bases and J by 4 bases, leaving 6 bases between them. CDR1 and CDR2 from the germline V gene are SGHNT and YYREEE (reference sequence). CDR3 region: CASSLDLADTQYF. The CDR3 DNA reads TGTGCCAGCAGCTTGGACCTAGCAGATACGCAGTATTTT.

The rearrangement links TRBV5-1 to TRBJ1-2; TRBD1 agrees at 9 bases. Germline values: CDR1 SGHRS, CDR2 YFSETQ. This CDR3 comprises 14 residues. V was pared by 5 bases and J by 2 bases, with 4 bases of the junction left unmatched. CDR3 in DNA: TGCGCCAGCAGTTACACAGGGGGCAACTATGGCTACACCTTC. Encoded protein: CASSYTGGNYGYTF. The complete variable domain, with remaining parts taken from reference TRBV5-1 and TRBJ1-2, reads KAGVTQTPRYLIKTRGQQVTLSCSPISGHRSVSWYQQTPGQGLQFLFEYFSETQRNKGNFPGRFSGRQFSNSRSEMNVSTLELGDSALYLCASSYTGGNYGYTFGSGTRLTVV.

V and J are TRBV19 and TRBJ1-1; the D gene is possibly TRBD1 (5 bases). There are 16 residues in the CDR3. Germline V lookup: CDR1 LNHDA, CDR2 SQIVND (reference sequence). Trimming left V 8 bases short and J 1 base short, with 20 bases between. The CDR3: CASLIGGAGRNTEAFF. The CDR3, as DNA: TGTGCCAGTCTCATTGGGGGAGCGGGGAGGAACACTGAAGCTTTCTTT.

This chain joins TRBV9 and TRBJ2-7; no definite D call. Trimming took off 0 bases at V and 6 bases at J, with 7 bases between the two ends. Germline values: CDR1 SGDLS, CDR2 YYNGEE. The CDR3 totals 12 residues. CDR3 sequence: CASSVDGSEQYF. CDR3 nucleotide sequence: TGTGCCAGCAGCGTAGATGGCTCCGAGCAGTACTTC.

The rearrangement links TRBV28 to TRBJ1-2; no clear D gene. The CDR3 runs 13 residues. Germline V gene data show CDR1 as MDHEN and CDR2 as SYDVKM. The V end lost 2 bases, the J end lost 5 bases, and 9 bases lay between the germline ends. CDR3 nucleotides: TGTGCCAGCAGTTTAGGGCGTCGGTATGGCTACACCTTC. It specifies CASSLGRRYGYTF.

The V gene is TRBV27, the J gene TRBJ1-2, with 8 bases matching TRBD1. The J segment lost 7 bases and the V segment lost 2 bases, leaving 3 bases of the junction unmatched. Germline V gene sequence: CDR1 MNHEY, CDR2 SMNVEV (reference sequence). The CDR3 contains 13 residues. The CDR3 sequence is CASSLAGGGGYTF. DNA of the CDR3: TGTGCCAGCAGTTTAGCAGGGGGCGGTGGCTACACCTTC.

The V gene is TRBV5-6, the J gene TRBJ1-6; D remains ambiguous. The CDR3 covers 12 residues. Trimming shortened V by 2 bases and J by 10 bases, and 7 bases separated the two germline ends. Germline assignment: CDR1 SGHDT and CDR2 YYEEEE. In DNA, the CDR3 is TGTGCCAGCAGCTTACGAGGATCACCCCTCCACTTT. Translating it yields CASSLRGSPLHF. Combining the CDR3 with reference TRBV5-6 and TRBJ1-6 gives the whole variable domain DAGVTQSPTHLIKTRGQQVTLRCSPKSGHDTVSWYQQALGQGPQFIFQYYEEEERQRGNFPDRFSGHQFPNYSSELNVNALLLGDSALYLCASSLRGSPLHFGNGTRLTVT.